This T cell receptor beta chain derives from a study of T cell responses to AZD1222 COVID-19 vaccine. Study-level findings and limits: Only after the peak T cell response were repertoires sampled. Close to half of spike-specific TCRs reportedly recognize unmutated variant regions. Females outnumbered males among donors, who were mostly white British; clonal diversity was possibly underestimated.

Profiled with immunoSEQ multiplex PCR; TCRdb holds only in-frame clones, not every one. Seen here are approximately 70,000 clones, 75% to 90% observed once, and the top ten hold about 2.5%. Worth noting for this clone: Its antigen is not known.

V lost 2 bases and J 10 bases, leaving 15 bases between the germline ends. The CDR3 is made up of 15 amino acids. Germline CDR1 and CDR2: KGHSH and LQKENI. This TCR came from an adult in good health. J is TRBJ1-6 and V is TRBV18, with a weak D call TRBD1 (5 bases). The input for sequencing was peripheral blood, taken on day 0 of AZD1222 vaccination. The CDR3 sequence is CASSPSGSGRSPLHF. The CDR3 DNA is TGTGCCAGCTCACCAAGCGGGTCGGGGCGGTCACCCCTCCACTTT.